The 9 T cell receptor beta chains listed next were all sequenced from one sample in a study of blood T cell repertoires in COVID-19. The data were produced by immunoSEQ multiplex PCR, yet TCRdb's version contains in-frame clones alone and is incomplete. The table lists 200,000 or so clones, around 80% of them singletons. Sequencing was done on a sample of peripheral blood. These receptors were taken from a man aged 40-50 years who had recovered from COVID-19.

The rearrangement uses TRBV2 and TRBJ2-1; 12 positions match TRBD2. The germline V gene has CDR1 SNHLY and CDR2 FYNNEI. Losses at the gene ends were 6 bases for V and 4 bases for J; bases not matched to a gene: 7. The CDR3 consists of 16 residues. CDR3 sequence reads: CASSPTSGGGYNEQFF. As DNA, the CDR3 is TGTGCCAGCAGCCCGACTAGCGGGGGTGGGTACAATGAGCAGTTCTTC.

The CDR3 region has the DNA TGTGCCAGCAGCTCCCCGGGGGGGTGGGATACGCAGTATTTT. Its protein product is CASSSPGGWDTQYF. The chain joins TRBV3-1 (or the pseudogene TRBV3-2) to TRBJ2-3; TRBD2 matches 8 bases. With V trimmed by 5 bases and J by 6 bases, 7 bases remained unmatched. CDR3 size: 14 residues. CDR1 and CDR2 from the germline V gene are LGHDT and YNNKEL (reference sequence).

The V and J genes are TRBV18 and TRBJ1-5; D might be TRBD1 (6 bases). The CDR3 consists of 15 residues. Germline V gene data show CDR1 as KGHSH and CDR2 as LQKENI. Trimming took off 5 bases at V and 3 bases at J, with 14 bases between the two ends. The CDR3 sequence: CASSSKTGNNQPQHF. The CDR3 DNA reads as TGTGCCAGCTCATCAAAGACAGGAAACAATCAGCCCCAGCATTTT.

This chain uses TRBV10-3 with TRBJ2-7; 8 positions agree with TRBD1. Trimming removed 7 bases from V and 0 bases from J; junction bases left unmatched: 11. The CDR3 contains 16 residues. The germline gives CDR1 ENHRY, CDR2 SYGVKD. Here the CDR3 reads CAIKVGGTGSSYEQYF. In DNA, the CDR3 is TGTGCCATCAAAGTCGGTGGGACAGGAAGCTCCTACGAGCAGTACTTC.

The V and J genes are TRBV16 and TRBJ1-6; D is uncertain. This CDR3 comprises 13 residues. Germline lookup yields CDR1 KGHSY and CDR2 FQNENV. V dropped 2 bases and J dropped 7 bases, with 6 bases sitting between them. CDR3 coding DNA: TGTGCCAGCAGCCAAGGACTCAATTCACCCCTCCACTTT. It encodes CASSQGLNSPLHF.

For the CDR3, the DNA is TGTGCCAGCTCACAGTTTTCAGGGACAGCTAACTATGGCTACACCTTC. It encodes CASSQFSGTANYGYTF. The V gene is TRBV18, the J gene TRBJ1-2; 7 nucleotides align to TRBD1. The CDR3 extends over 16 amino acids. V trimming: 4 bases; J trimming: 0 bases; junction bases outside the gene matches: 8. Germline lookup yields CDR1 KGHSH and CDR2 LQKENI.

V is TRBV3-1 (or the pseudogene TRBV3-2) and J is TRBJ1-4, with a tentative D call TRBD1 (6 bases). CDR3 length: 16 amino acids. Germline CDR1 reads LGHDT; CDR2 reads YNNKEL (reference sequence). Trimming left V 6 bases short and J 4 bases short, with 18 bases between. CDR3 sequence: CASSITTGPYNEKLFF. CDR3 DNA sequence: TGTGCCAGCAGTATCACAACAGGGCCTTATAATGAAAAACTGTTTTTT.

This clone was recorded a few times. The V and J genes are TRBV10-3 and TRBJ1-5, with D tentatively TRBD1 (6 bases). The length of the CDR3 is 14 residues. The V gene's germline CDR1 is ENHRY and CDR2 SYGVKD. Trimming removed 5 bases at V and 0 bases at J, with 8 bases between. The CDR3 nucleotides are TGTGCCATCAGTACAGGGTATAGCAATCAGCCCCAGCATTTT. Translated, it gives CAISTGYSNQPQHF.

The rearrangement links TRBV19 to TRBJ2-1; D perhaps matches TRBD2 (6 bases). Trimming shortened V by 10 bases and J by 2 bases, and 15 bases separated the two germline ends. The CDR3 totals 14 residues. CDR1 LNHDA and CDR2 SQIVND come from the germline V gene (reference sequence). CDR3 region: CATRGNKAYNEQFF. In nucleotides, the CDR3 is TGTGCCACCCGGGGGAACAAAGCCTACAATGAGCAGTTCTTC.